The 28 T cell receptor beta chains below were found in one sample sequenced in a study of early T cells in non-severe SARS-CoV-2 infection. TCRdb processed the 5' RACE reads anew with MiXCR; each CDR3 protein has one entry. The table shows 95,000 to 110,000 distinct CDR3 sequences, with more than 9.5% occurring only once. Sequencing was performed on whole blood. Receptors were obtained from an adult who was a healthcare worker with PCR-confirmed SARS-CoV-2 infection or an uninfected control (not recorded which).

This clonotype was seen more than once but under ten times. V usage is TRBV12-3 or TRBV12-4 and J usage is TRBJ2-1; 9 nucleotides line up with TRBD2. J lost 8 bases, V lost 4 bases, and 15 bases had no gene match. This CDR3 contains 17 residues. CDR3 DNA: TGTGCCAGCAGTTCCGCCGAGGCCCTAGCGGGACTCGATGAGCAGTTCTTC. Its translation: CASSSAEALAGLDEQFF.

The rearrangement joins TRBV9 to TRBJ1-1; 9 bases map to TRBD1. This CDR3 contains 14 residues. The germline gives CDR1 SGDLS, CDR2 YYNGEE. V shed 4 bases, J shed 5 bases, and the junction held 6 bases outside the gene matches. In DNA form, the CDR3 reads TGTGCCAGCAGCCCCGGGACAGGGTTAACTGAAGCTTTCTTT. Residues: CASSPGTGLTEAFF.

The chain is built from TRBV15 and TRBJ2-7; the D is unclear. Trimming took 1 base from V and 4 from J, leaving 14 bases between them. Germline V gene sequence: CDR1 LNHNV, CDR2 YYDKDF (reference sequence). The length of the CDR3 is 15 residues. The chain's CDR3 is CATSRATPGPYEQYF. The CDR3 DNA sequence: TGTGCCACCAGCAGAGCTACACCCGGTCCGTACGAGCAGTACTTC.

This clonotype came up many times. V is TRBV13 and J is TRBJ2-5, with D perhaps matching TRBD1 (5 bases). Germline CDR1 is PRHDT and CDR2 is FYEKMQ (reference sequence). V was pared by 0 bases and J by 3 bases, with 11 bases between. The CDR3 has 15 residues. The CDR3 sequence: CASSLGRETEETQYF. The CDR3 nucleotides read TGTGCCAGCAGCTTAGGCCGAGAGACAGAAGAGACCCAGTACTTC.

There are many counts of this clonotype. The chain employs TRBV27 and TRBJ1-2; D unclear. The V gene lost 2 bases and the J gene lost 0 bases, with 10 bases spanning the gap. The CDR3 runs 15 residues. Germline values: CDR1 MNHEY, CDR2 SMNVEV (reference sequence). CDR3 region: CASSLVYGSNYGYTF. In DNA, the CDR3 is TGTGCCAGCAGTTTAGTTTACGGCTCTAACTATGGCTACACCTTC.

The V and J genes are TRBV6-2 or TRBV6-3 and TRBJ2-1; 7 bases fit TRBD2. CDR1 is MNHEY, CDR2 SVGEGT, per germline. The V and J ends lost 0 bases and 0 bases, in that order; junction bases with no gene match: 5. The CDR3 sequence is 17 residues long. The CDR3 nucleotides read TGTGCCAGCAGTTACTCGGCCGGCGGGAGCTCCTACAATGAGCAGTTCTTC. Its translation is CASSYSAGGSSYNEQFF.

The chain couples TRBV10-2 to TRBJ1-2; 9 bases match TRBD1. V lost 5 bases and J lost 8; bases outside the gene matches: 12. CDR1 and CDR2 (germline): WSHSY, SAAADI. This CDR3 is 15 amino acids long. In DNA form, the CDR3 reads TGCGCCAGCAGTCCCCCTAATACAGGGGGCAGCGGCTACACCTTC. Translating it yields CASSPPNTGGSGYTF.

This clonotype was counted only a few times. V is TRBV5-1 and J is TRBJ2-3; D uncertain. The CDR3 has 13 residues. In germline, CDR1 is SGHRS, CDR2 YFSETQ. V dropped 0 bases and J dropped 4 bases, with 6 bases sitting between them. The CDR3 bases are TGCGCCAGCAGCTTGGAAGGGTCAGATACGCAGTATTTT. Its translation: CASSLEGSDTQYF.

The chain joins TRBV20-1 to TRBJ2-3; perhaps TRBD1 as D (5 bases). Germline V gene data show CDR1 as DFQATT and CDR2 as SNEGSKA (reference sequence). This CDR3 spans 15 amino acids. The ends were cut back, 4 bases at V and 6 bases at J, with 20 bases in the middle. CDR3 residues: CSATSGASARDTQYF. In nucleotides, the CDR3 is TGCAGTGCTACGTCTGGGGCCTCAGCCCGGGATACGCAGTATTTT.

There are many counts of this clonotype. This sequence joins TRBV2 and TRBJ2-3; unclear D gene. V was cut by 7 bases and J by 1 base, with 9 bases left in between. Germline lookup yields CDR1 SNHLY and CDR2 FYNNEI. The CDR3 extends over 13 amino acids. DNA for the CDR3: TGTGCCAGCAAGAGCGCAGGCACAGATACGCAGTATTTT. This gives the protein CASKSAGTDTQYF.

The table lists this clonotype with a few counts. The V and J genes are TRBV6-1 and TRBJ1-2; 7 positions match TRBD1. Germline V lookup: CDR1 MNHNS, CDR2 SASEGT. V gave up 2 bases and J gave up 4 bases; unmatched junction bases: 1. This CDR3 spans 13 amino acids. The DNA for the CDR3 is TGTGCCAGCAGTGAAAGGGGGCCCTATGGCTACACCTTC. Translating gives CASSERGPYGYTF.

This clonotype was counted ten times or more. The V gene is TRBV12-3 or TRBV12-4, the J gene TRBJ1-5; 8 bases fit TRBD1. This CDR3 has 14 residues. The trim removed 5 bases at V and 6 bases at J, leaving 6 bases unmatched. For the CDR3, the DNA is TGTGCCAGCAGTCCGGGACAGGCGGTTCAGCCCCAGCATTTT. Its translation is CASSPGQAVQPQHF.

This clonotype was seen many times. This rearrangement joins TRBV29-1 to TRBJ2-4, with TRBD2 matching 7 bases. Germline loops: CDR1 SQVTM, CDR2 ANQGSEA. The V and J ends lost 8 bases and 8 bases, in that order; junction bases with no gene match: 9. The CDR3 totals 12 residues. The CDR3 protein is CSSREGRDIQYF. CDR3 in DNA: TGCAGCTCAAGGGAGGGTCGGGACATTCAGTACTTC. Using reference TRBV29-1 and TRBJ2-4 for the parts outside the CDR3, the full variable domain is SAVISQKPSRDICQRGTSLTIQCQVDSQVTMMFWYRQQPGQSLTLIATANQGSEATYESGFVIDKFPISRPNLTFSTLTVSNMSPEDSSIYLCSSREGRDIQYFGAGTRLSVL.

This clonotype was recorded a few times. V usage is TRBV15 and J usage is TRBJ2-3; D is possibly TRBD1 (6 bases). The CDR3 contains 13 residues. Deletions cut 6 bases from V and 7 bases from J, with 14 bases between. Germline CDR1 reads LNHNV; CDR2 reads YYDKDF (reference sequence). In DNA, the CDR3 is TGTGCCACCAGGACGGACAGCGACTATACGCAGTATTTT. Its translation is CATRTDSDYTQYF.

This chain joins TRBV7-9 and TRBJ2-7; 7 bases map to TRBD1. With 5 bases clipped from V and 2 bases from J, the junction kept 9 bases outside the gene matches. In germline, CDR1 is SEHNR, CDR2 FQNEAQ (reference sequence). The CDR3 totals 15 residues. CDR3 bases: TGTGCCAGCAGCCAATCACAGGGGAGAACCTACGAGCAGTACTTC. Protein sequence: CASSQSQGRTYEQYF.

The sample holds a few counts of this clonotype. The gene calls are TRBV28 and TRBJ2-7; no definite D call. Germline V gives CDR1 MDHEN, CDR2 SYDVKM. V dropped 2 bases and J dropped 2 bases, with 7 bases sitting between them. The CDR3 has 13 amino acids. The CDR3 bases are TGTGCCAGCAGTTTACCAGGTCCCTACGAGCAGTACTTC. Its translation: CASSLPGPYEQYF.

This clonotype was picked up many times. The chain recombines TRBV9 with TRBJ2-1; perhaps D is TRBD1 or TRBD2 (5 bases each). V lost 0 bases, J lost 2 bases, and 9 bases lay in between. The CDR3 is made up of 15 amino acids. Germline assignment: CDR1 SGDLS and CDR2 YYNGEE. CDR3: CASSVDEGTYNEQFF. CDR3 coding DNA: TGTGCCAGCAGCGTAGACGAGGGGACCTACAATGAGCAGTTCTTC.

This clonotype was seen many times. The gene calls are TRBV7-2 and TRBJ2-1; 9 bases are a match to TRBD2. The CDR3 sequence is 14 residues long. Germline V CDR1 and CDR2: SGHTA, FQGNSA. J lost 5 bases, V lost 6 bases, and 5 bases had no gene match. In nucleotides, the CDR3 is TGTGCCAGCAGACAACTAGCGGGCAACAATGAGCAGTTCTTC. Its protein is CASRQLAGNNEQFF.

The chain recombines TRBV28 with TRBJ2-1, with 7 bases aligning to TRBD1. After removal of 1 base from V and 7 bases from J, the junction contained 1 base not matched to a gene. CDR3 length: 13 residues. The V gene's germline CDR1 is MDHEN and CDR2 SYDVKM. The CDR3 spells CASSLSGGNEQFF. The DNA of the CDR3 is TGTGCCAGCAGTTTATCAGGGGGTAATGAGCAGTTCTTC.

This clonotype appeared a few times. The V and J genes are TRBV7-9 and TRBJ2-7; unclear D gene. CDR3 size: 15 residues. Germline V CDR1 and CDR2: SEHNR, FQNEAQ (reference sequence). V was cut by 3 bases and J by 2 bases, with 14 bases left in between. Written as DNA, the CDR3 is TGTGCCAGCAGCTTGGGTGGTTGGCTTCCCTACGAGCAGTACTTC. This gives the protein CASSLGGWLPYEQYF.

The sample holds many counts of this clonotype. The chain carries TRBV20-1 and TRBJ2-1, with D perhaps TRBD2 (6 bases). The V gene's germline CDR1 is DFQATT and CDR2 SNEGSKA (reference sequence). V was trimmed by 3 bases and J by 10 bases, leaving 10 bases between them. The CDR3 length is 11 residues. The CDR3 loop reads CSARGLGEQFF. The CDR3 region has the DNA TGCAGTGCTAGGGGACTCGGGGAGCAGTTCTTC.

This clonotype was observed many times. The chain couples TRBV4-1 to TRBJ1-6; 7 positions agree with TRBD1. This CDR3 comprises 14 residues. Looked up from germline, CDR1 is MGHRA and CDR2 is YSYEKL. V lost 4 bases and J lost 6; bases outside the gene matches: 3. CDR3 region: CASSPGQPNSPLHF. In DNA, the CDR3 is TGCGCCAGCAGCCCGGGACAGCCTAATTCACCCCTCCACTTT.

This clonotype was found many times. The chain is built from TRBV12-3 or TRBV12-4 and TRBJ2-5; 12 bases agree with TRBD1. V shed 3 bases, J shed 5 bases, and the junction held 4 bases outside the gene matches. The CDR3 has 15 residues. The CDR3 sequence is CASSFGTGGAETQYF. The CDR3 DNA reads TGTGCCAGCAGTTTTGGGACAGGGGGCGCGGAGACCCAGTACTTC.

The rearrangement joins TRBV28 to TRBJ1-2; the D is unclear. The CDR3 is 12 residues long. V lost 6 bases to trimming and J lost 2 bases, with 7 bases between them. Germline CDR1 is MDHEN and CDR2 is SYDVKM. This chain's CDR3 is CASRIGNYGYTF. As DNA, the CDR3 is TGTGCCAGCAGAATCGGGAACTATGGCTACACCTTC.

This clonotype showed up just a few times. The gene calls are TRBV28 and TRBJ2-7; D remains ambiguous. Between the trimmed V and J ends, which lost 3 bases and 5 bases, there was a span of 14 bases. The germline CDR1 and CDR2 sequences are MDHEN and SYDVKM. This CDR3 has 14 amino acids. In nucleotides, the CDR3 is TGTGCCAGCAGTTTCGTCCAGACGTCCGACGAGCAGTACTTC. Amino acids: CASSFVQTSDEQYF.

The rearrangement uses TRBV12-3 or TRBV12-4 and TRBJ2-7; D is perhaps TRBD2 (5 bases). With 5 bases removed from V and 2 bases from J, the gap between germline ends came to 13 bases. The CDR3 is 14 amino acids. CDR3 amino acids: CASSGRVRAYEQYF. CDR3 in DNA: TGTGCCAGCAGTGGAAGGGTGCGGGCCTACGAGCAGTACTTC.

This clonotype was found a few times. This sequence joins TRBV19 and TRBJ2-5; TRBD2 matches at 7 bases. Per germline, CDR1 LNHDA and CDR2 SQIVND (reference sequence). Trimming at V came to 6 bases and at J to 3 bases, leaving 4 bases not matched to a gene. The CDR3 length is 13 residues. This CDR3 is CASRGSGEETQYF. The CDR3, as DNA: TGTGCCAGTAGAGGCAGCGGGGAAGAGACCCAGTACTTC.

The V and J genes are TRBV28 and TRBJ2-7; possible D gene TRBD2, 5 bases. The CDR3 runs 15 residues. Looked up from germline, CDR1 is MDHEN and CDR2 is SYDVKM. V was shortened by 3 bases and J by 3 bases, with 15 bases between the two germline ends. CDR3 nucleotide sequence: TGTGCCAGCAGTTTTATGGGCTTCCGGGACTACGAGCAGTACTTC. This sequence encodes CASSFMGFRDYEQYF.